This T cell receptor beta chain was captured in a study of siplizumab effects on memory and regulatory T cells. Findings and caveats of the study: Tracing alloreactive clones into unstimulated subsets worked for only a minor fraction of them. Naive T cells apparently outstripped memory cells in diversity and seemed major alloresponse contributors.

Every sample had approximately 10^5 of its TCR templates assayed. TCRdb's copy holds only in-frame clones and misses some; the assay was immunoSEQ multiplex PCR. Among roughly 120,000 clones listed, approximately 94% were seen once. Germline CDR1 reads SEHNR; CDR2 reads FQNEAQ (reference sequence). CDR3 length: 14 amino acids. Trimming removed 4 bases from V and 3 bases from J; junction bases left unmatched: 3. For this clone: What it binds is not known.

This chain joins TRBV7-9 and TRBJ2-3, with TRBD1 matching 8 bases. The sequence came from a human donor in good health. The sequencing sample was made of non-Treg CD4+ T cells sorted from blood. CDR3 sequence reads: CASSYDRGTDTQYF. In DNA form, the CDR3 reads TGTGCCAGCAGCTATGACAGGGGTACAGATACGCAGTATTTT. Complete variable domain (other parts from reference TRBV7-9 and TRBJ2-3): DTGVSQNPRHKITKRGQNVTFRCDPISEHNRLYWYRQTLGQGPEFLTYFQNEAQLEKSRLLSDRFSAERPKGSFSTLEIQRTEQGDSAMYLCASSYDRGTDTQYFGPGTRLTVL.